This entry lists 20 T cell receptor beta chains sequenced from one sample in a study of shared clonotypes between healthy human individuals. Assay used: immunoSEQ multiplex PCR; TCRdb lists only in-frame clones, some missing. Of about 2.4 million clones in the sample, approximately 93% are singletons; the top ten hold approximately 0.36%. Sequencing was performed on naive CD4+ T cells from PBMCs. The subset denotes: CD45RA+ positively selected. Receptors were obtained from a man aged 18-30 years in good health. Some clones in this sample may be carry-over from other donors' samples.

V and J are TRBV28 and TRBJ2-5; 8 positions agree with TRBD1. The J call may not be correct, given that the DNA end is closer to TRBJ2-7. The CDR3 runs 13 residues. Germline V lookup: CDR1 MDHEN, CDR2 SYDVKM. CDR3 bases: TGTGCCAGCAGTCCCGGAGACAGGGGCGAGCAGTACTTC. It is translated as CASSPGDRGEQYF.

This CDR3 is CASSERGGEETQYF. Here the CDR3 DNA reads TGTGCCAGCAGTGAGCGGGGAGGGGAAGAGACCCAGTACTTC. The rearrangement joins TRBV2 to TRBJ2-5; 7 nucleotides align to TRBD2. Germline loops: CDR1 SNHLY, CDR2 FYNNEI. This CDR3 region has 14 residues. V lost 3 bases, J lost 3 bases, and 4 bases stayed unmatched.

On this clone: One junction end does not reproduce the germline sequence, and a read error may be involved. The chain employs TRBV5-1 and TRBJ2-5, with D unresolved. CDR3 length: 12 amino acids. Germline values: CDR1 SGHRS, CDR2 YFSETQ. The CDR3 nucleotides read TGCGCCAGCAGCTTGTTCCCGGGCCAAGACCACTTC. It codes for CASSLFPGQDHF.

The chain combines TRBV7-3 with TRBJ2-3, with 9 bases that match TRBD2. The V and J ends lost 0 bases and 3 bases, in that order; junction bases with no gene match: 10. CDR1 and CDR2 (germline): SGHTA, FQGTGA. The CDR3 runs to 18 residues. This chain's CDR3 is CASSLTVVAGGSTDTQYF. CDR3 nucleotides: TGTGCCAGCAGCTTAACAGTAGTGGCGGGAGGGAGTACAGATACGCAGTATTTT.

The V gene is TRBV20-1, the J gene TRBJ2-4, with a tentative D call TRBD2 (6 bases). Trimming took 6 bases from V and 15 from J, leaving 18 bases between them. From germline, CDR1 is DFQATT and CDR2 SNEGSKA (reference sequence). CDR3 size: 11 residues. DNA for the CDR3: TGCAGTGCCCCAGCGGGCCAAGGGAGGTACTTC. Translation gives CSAPAGQGRYF.

The CDR3: CASSSSGRNKQYF. For the CDR3, the DNA is TGTGCCAGCAGCTCTAGCGGGAGGAATAAGCAGTACTTC. The J gene is TRBJ2-7, the V gene TRBV7-3; 11 bases line up with TRBD2. The CDR3 extends over 13 amino acids. Looked up from germline, CDR1 is SGHTA and CDR2 is FQGTGA. Trimming at V came to 4 bases and at J to 8 bases, leaving 4 bases not matched to a gene. The full variable domain, rest sourced from reference TRBV7-3 and TRBJ2-7, is GAGVSQTPSNKVTEKGKYVELRCDPISGHTALYWYRQSLGQGPEFLIYFQGTGAADDSGLPNDRFFAVRPEGSVSTLKIQRTERGDSAVYLCASSSSGRNKQYFGPGTRLTVT.

This chain connects TRBV6-5 to TRBJ2-5, with 10 bases that match TRBD1. The last part of the DNA fits TRBJ2-7 better; the J call may be wrong. This CDR3 has 16 amino acids. Germline V gene lookup returns CDR1 MNHEY and CDR2 SVGAGI. As DNA, the CDR3 is TGTGCCAGCAGTTCTCCCGGACAGGGGGTGGCCTACGAGCAGTACTTC. It specifies CASSSPGQGVAYEQYF.

This clone appeared a single time. This chain uses TRBV5-1 with TRBJ2-2, with TRBD1 matching over 9 bases. The germline V gene encodes CDR1 SGHRS and CDR2 YFSETQ. V was clipped by 5 bases and J by 2 bases; unmatched bases: 7. The CDR3 sequence is 16 residues long. DNA for the CDR3: TGCGCCAGCAGAGAACCGGGACAGGGAAACACCGGGGAGCTGTTTTTT. Translated, it gives CASREPGQGNTGELFF. The whole variable domain, filled in from reference TRBV5-1 and TRBJ2-2, reads KAGVTQTPRYLIKTRGQQVTLSCSPISGHRSVSWYQQTPGQGLQFLFEYFSETQRNKGNFPGRFSGRQFSNSRSEMNVSTLELGDSALYLCASREPGQGNTGELFFGEGSRLTVL.

This chain connects TRBV5-1 to TRBJ2-5, with 9 bases that match TRBD2. J gave up 0 bases and V 3 bases, and 6 bases lay outside the gene matches. Germline loops: CDR1 SGHRS, CDR2 YFSETQ. This CDR3 spans 16 amino acids. This CDR3 reads CASSSASGTHQETQYF. CDR3 nucleotides: TGCGCCAGCAGCTCGGCTAGCGGGACCCACCAAGAGACCCAGTACTTC.

CDR3 DNA: TGTGCCAGCAGTTCAACCCTAATACCGATTAGCACAGATACGCAGTATTTT. Encoded protein: CASSSTLIPISTDTQYF. This chain uses TRBV27 with TRBJ2-3; D gene ambiguous. This CDR3 comprises 17 residues. Trimming took 4 bases from V and 0 from J, leaving 17 bases between them. Germline loops: CDR1 MNHEY, CDR2 SMNVEV (reference sequence).

The chain recombines TRBV19 with TRBJ1-5, with 8 bases that match TRBD1. The CDR3 has 15 residues. V was clipped by 10 bases and J by 2 bases; unmatched bases: 10. CDR1 is LNHDA, CDR2 SQIVND, per germline (reference sequence). Here the CDR3 reads CATLPGTGRNQPQHF. In DNA, the CDR3 is TGTGCCACCCTACCCGGGACAGGCCGCAATCAGCCCCAGCATTTT.

The chain is built from TRBV5-1 and TRBJ1-2; D unclear. CDR3 length: 15 residues. Germline V lookup: CDR1 SGHRS, CDR2 YFSETQ. Trimming removed 0 bases at V and 2 bases at J, with 11 bases between. CDR3 nucleotide sequence: TGCGCCAGCAGCTTGGACCCCTTCGCGAACTATGGCTACACCTTC. It is translated as CASSLDPFANYGYTF. The full variable domain, in which reference TRBV5-1 and TRBJ1-2 provide the parts outside the CDR3, is KAGVTQTPRYLIKTRGQQVTLSCSPISGHRSVSWYQQTPGQGLQFLFEYFSETQRNKGNFPGRFSGRQFSNSRSEMNVSTLELGDSALYLCASSLDPFANYGYTFGSGTRLTVV.

The V gene is TRBV5-1, the J gene TRBJ2-7; D may correspond to TRBD1 or TRBD2 (5 bases each). This CDR3 contains 14 residues. The germline gives CDR1 SGHRS, CDR2 YFSETQ. Between the trimmed V and J ends, which lost 4 bases and 4 bases, there was a span of 15 bases. This CDR3 is CASSPGWGGYEQYF. In nucleotides, the CDR3 is TGCGCCAGCAGCCCTGGCTGGGGCGGGTACGAGCAGTACTTC.

The chain combines TRBV5-1 with TRBJ2-7, with TRBD2 as a possible D gene (5 bases). The germline V gene encodes CDR1 SGHRS and CDR2 YFSETQ. The CDR3 is 14 residues long. The ends were cut back, 3 bases at V and 3 bases at J, with 13 bases in the middle. The DNA of the CDR3 is TGCGCCAGCAGCTCGCAGCGGACCCTCTACGAGCAGTACTTC. This sequence encodes CASSSQRTLYEQYF.

The CDR3 loop reads CASRIGAPGETQYF. The DNA for the CDR3 is TGTGCCAGCAGGATCGGGGCACCTGGGGAGACCCAGTACTTC. The V call is TRBV6-1, the J call TRBJ2-5, with D perhaps matching TRBD1 or TRBD2 (5 bases each). Germline V gives CDR1 MNHNS, CDR2 SASEGT. This CDR3 contains 14 residues. Deletions cut 6 bases from V and 5 bases from J, with 16 bases between.

The gene calls are TRBV12-1 and TRBJ2-7; no check of the table's D call, TRBD1, against the DNA was made. TRBV12-1 is reported as a pseudogene. The CDR3 is made up of 15 amino acids. CDR3 coding DNA: TGTGCCAGCAGCTTGGGCAGGGGGATAACTTGGGAGCAGTACTTC. Protein sequence: CASSLGRGITWEQYF.

To note about this clone: Other DNA sequences within the sample encode an identical CDR3. The V call is TRBV5-1, the J call TRBJ2-3; D gene ambiguous. This CDR3 has 13 amino acids. CDR1 and CDR2 (germline): SGHRS, YFSETQ. V was shortened by 2 bases and J by 4 bases, with 8 bases between the two germline ends. CDR3 loop: CASSFIPADTQYF. For the CDR3, the DNA is TGCGCCAGCAGCTTCATCCCGGCAGATACGCAGTATTTT.

The chain uses TRBV2 and TRBJ1-1; 8 bases agree with TRBD1. V dropped 5 bases and J dropped 4; count of bases not matched to a gene: 21. Germline lookup yields CDR1 SNHLY and CDR2 FYNNEI. This CDR3 is built from 19 residues. The CDR3 DNA is TGTGCCAGCAGTACCCCTGACAGGGGTCTTAACCTCCGGAGCACTGAAGCTTTCTTT. Protein sequence: CASSTPDRGLNLRSTEAFF.

The chain links TRBV7-3 to TRBJ2-5, with D perhaps matching TRBD1 or TRBD2 (5 bases each). Germline V gene lookup returns CDR1 SGHTA and CDR2 FQGTGA. This CDR3 spans 17 amino acids. Between the trimmed V and J ends, which lost 5 bases and 2 bases, there was a span of 21 bases. CDR3 DNA sequence: TGTGCCAGCAGCCTTACCCCATCGCTGGGGGATCAAGAGACCCAGTACTTC. This gives the protein CASSLTPSLGDQETQYF.

This chain uses TRBV4-1 with TRBJ2-7; D call uncertain. The CDR3 has 16 residues. CDR1 is MGHRA and CDR2 is YSYEKL in the germline V gene. V was pared by 3 bases and J by 3 bases, with 18 bases between. The CDR3: CASSHVPSGGDYEQYF. The DNA of the CDR3 is TGCGCCAGCAGCCATGTCCCCTCGGGCGGAGACTACGAGCAGTACTTC.